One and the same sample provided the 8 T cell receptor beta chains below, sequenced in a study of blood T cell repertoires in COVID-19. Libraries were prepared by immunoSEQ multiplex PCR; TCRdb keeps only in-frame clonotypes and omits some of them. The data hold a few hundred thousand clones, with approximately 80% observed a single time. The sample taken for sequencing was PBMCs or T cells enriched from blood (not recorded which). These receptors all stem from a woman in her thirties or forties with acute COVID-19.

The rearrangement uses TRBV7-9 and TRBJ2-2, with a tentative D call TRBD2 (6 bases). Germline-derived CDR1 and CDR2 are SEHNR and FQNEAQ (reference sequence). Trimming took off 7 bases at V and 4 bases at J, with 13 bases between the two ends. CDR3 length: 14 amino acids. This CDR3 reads CASISHGGTGELFF. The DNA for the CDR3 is TGTGCCAGCATCTCTCACGGGGGCACCGGGGAGCTGTTTTTT.

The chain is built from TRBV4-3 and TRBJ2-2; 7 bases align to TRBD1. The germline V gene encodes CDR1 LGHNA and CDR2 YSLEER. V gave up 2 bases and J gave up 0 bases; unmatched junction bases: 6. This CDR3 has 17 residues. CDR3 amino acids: CASSQQTGAANTGELFF. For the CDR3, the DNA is TGCGCCAGCAGCCAACAAACAGGGGCCGCGAACACCGGGGAGCTGTTTTTT.

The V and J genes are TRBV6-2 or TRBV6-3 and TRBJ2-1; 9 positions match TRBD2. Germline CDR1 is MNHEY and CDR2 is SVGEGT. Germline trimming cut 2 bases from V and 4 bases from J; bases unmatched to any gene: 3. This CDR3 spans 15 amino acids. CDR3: CASSYRGLAYNEQFF. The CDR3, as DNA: TGTGCCAGCAGTTACAGGGGACTAGCTTACAATGAGCAGTTCTTC.

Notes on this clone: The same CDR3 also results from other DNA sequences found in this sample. The CDR3 is CASSIGSGANVLTF. CDR3 DNA: TGTGCCAGTAGTATAGGGAGTGGGGCCAACGTCCTGACTTTC. This sequence joins TRBV19 and TRBJ2-6, with D hard to call. CDR3 length: 14 residues. Germline V lookup: CDR1 LNHDA, CDR2 SQIVND (reference sequence). Trimming shortened V by 1 base and J by 3 bases, and 4 bases separated the two germline ends.

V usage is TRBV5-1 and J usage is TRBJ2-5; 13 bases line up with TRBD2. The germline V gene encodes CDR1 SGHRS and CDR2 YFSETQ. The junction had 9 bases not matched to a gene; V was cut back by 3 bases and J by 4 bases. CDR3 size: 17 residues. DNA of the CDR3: TGCGCCAGCAGCTCGACTAGCGGGGGGATTATGTTAGAGACCCAGTACTTC. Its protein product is CASSSTSGGIMLETQYF.

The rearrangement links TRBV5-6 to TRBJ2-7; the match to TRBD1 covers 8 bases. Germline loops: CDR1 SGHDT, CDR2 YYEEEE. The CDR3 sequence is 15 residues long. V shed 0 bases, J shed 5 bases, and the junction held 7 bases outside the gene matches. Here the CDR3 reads CASSLVGQGTHEQYF. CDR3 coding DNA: TGTGCCAGCAGCTTGGTTGGACAGGGAACCCACGAGCAGTACTTC.

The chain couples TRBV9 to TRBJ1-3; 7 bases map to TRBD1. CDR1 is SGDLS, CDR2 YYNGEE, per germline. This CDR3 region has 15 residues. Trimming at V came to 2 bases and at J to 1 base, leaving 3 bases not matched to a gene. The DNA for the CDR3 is TGTGCCAGCAGCGTTGAACAGGGGTCTGGAAACACCATATATTTT. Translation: CASSVEQGSGNTIYF.

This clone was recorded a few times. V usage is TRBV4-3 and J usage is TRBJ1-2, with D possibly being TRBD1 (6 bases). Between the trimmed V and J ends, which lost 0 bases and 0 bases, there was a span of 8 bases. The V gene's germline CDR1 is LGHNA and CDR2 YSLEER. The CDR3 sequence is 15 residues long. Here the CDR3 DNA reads TGCGCCAGCAGCCAAGACCCAGGGGCTAACTATGGCTACACCTTC. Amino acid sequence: CASSQDPGANYGYTF.